This TCR beta chain was recorded in a study of shared clonotypes between healthy human individuals. The sorted-subset replicate PCRs were given around 190 ng DNA, which is approximately 30,000 T cell genomes. Generated by immunoSEQ multiplex PCR, the TCRdb table keeps only in-frame clones and is missing some. The sample holds just over 2,000,000 clones; over 85% are singletons and the top ten take roughly 0.13%. The CDR3 loop spans 17 amino acids. V lost 0 bases and J lost 7, with 20 bases in between. CDR1 and CDR2 (germline): SGHDT, YYEEEE. The TCR comes from a man aged 18 to 29 in good health. Source material: naive CD4+ T cells sorted from blood. Subset defined: CD45RA+ positively selected. This sequence joins TRBV5-6 and TRBJ2-1, with no clear D. The CDR3 sequence is CASSLGVAAKRVNEQFF. In DNA, the CDR3 is TGTGCCAGCAGCTTGGGGGTAGCCGCAAAGCGCGTAAATGAGCAGTTCTTC.